Reported below is one T cell receptor beta chain. The same CDR3 can be traced to other DNA sequences in this sample. Germline-derived CDR1 and CDR2 are SEHNR and FQNEAQ (reference sequence). The CDR3 consists of 14 residues. V dropped 2 bases and J dropped 1 base, with 8 bases sitting between them. The sample belongs to a study of blood T cell repertoires in COVID-19. Overall study context: Both acute and convalescent COVID-19 samples were obtained from the United States, Italy and Spain. PBMCs, B-cell-depleted T cells, or T cells were the source of the cDNA or gDNA that made up the material.

Assay: immunoSEQ multiplex PCR; the TCRdb copy retains only in-frame clones and omits some. The table has approximately 270,000 clones, roughly 88% seen once. The V gene is TRBV7-9, the J gene TRBJ1-1, with D possibly matching TRBD1 (5 bases). Sequences were obtained from peripheral blood. The TCR originated in a woman aged 70-85 years with acute or convalescent COVID-19. The CDR3 nucleotides read TGTGCCAGCAGCTTAACCCAGGGGAACACTGAAGCTTTCTTT. Its translation is CASSLTQGNTEAFF. The entire variable domain, with the rest obtained from reference TRBV7-9 and TRBJ1-1, is as follows: DTGVSQNPRHKITKRGQNVTFRCDPISEHNRLYWYRQTLGQGPEFLTYFQNEAQLEKSRLLSDRFSAERPKGSFSTLEIQRTEQGDSAMYLCASSLTQGNTEAFFGQGTRLTVV.